This T cell receptor (beta chain) emerged from a study of cytomegalovirus exposure and HLA in healthy donors. For this clone: Its antigen is not known.

Germline CDR1 is SGHAT and CDR2 is FQNNGV. With V trimmed by 8 bases and J by 1 base, 10 bases remained unmatched. This CDR3 comprises 15 residues. PCR was performed using 60 Vbeta and 13 Jbeta primers. Using immunoSEQ multiplex PCR, the repertoire was profiled, and TCRdb retains in-frame clones only, with some absent. This table has around 78,000 clones, around 58% appearing once. Overall study results and limits: Cytomegalovirus status was reportedly diagnosed by the classifier with high specificity and sensitivity.

The sequence was collected from a man aged 25 to 40 in good health and CMV-seropositive. This chain joins TRBV11-2 and TRBJ2-7, with 8 bases that match TRBD1. Sequenced: PBMCs. The CDR3 nucleotides are TGTGCCAGCGGATCAATGCGGGACAGGTCCTACGAGCAGTACTTC. Translating gives CASGSMRDRSYEQYF.